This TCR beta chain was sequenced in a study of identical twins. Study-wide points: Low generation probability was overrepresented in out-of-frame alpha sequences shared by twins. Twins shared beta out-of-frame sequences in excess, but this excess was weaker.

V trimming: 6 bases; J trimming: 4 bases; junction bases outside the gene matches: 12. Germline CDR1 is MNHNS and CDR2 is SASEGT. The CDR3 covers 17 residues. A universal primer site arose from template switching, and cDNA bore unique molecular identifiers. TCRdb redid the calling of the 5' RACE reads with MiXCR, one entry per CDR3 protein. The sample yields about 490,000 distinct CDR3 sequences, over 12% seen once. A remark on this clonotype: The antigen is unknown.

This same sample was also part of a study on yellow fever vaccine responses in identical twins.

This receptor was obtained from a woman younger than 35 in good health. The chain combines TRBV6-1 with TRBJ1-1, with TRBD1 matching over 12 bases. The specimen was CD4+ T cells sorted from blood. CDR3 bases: TGTGCCAGCAGCCCGGGACAGGGGGCGGGATACGGCACTGAAGCTTTCTTT. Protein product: CASSPGQGAGYGTEAFF.